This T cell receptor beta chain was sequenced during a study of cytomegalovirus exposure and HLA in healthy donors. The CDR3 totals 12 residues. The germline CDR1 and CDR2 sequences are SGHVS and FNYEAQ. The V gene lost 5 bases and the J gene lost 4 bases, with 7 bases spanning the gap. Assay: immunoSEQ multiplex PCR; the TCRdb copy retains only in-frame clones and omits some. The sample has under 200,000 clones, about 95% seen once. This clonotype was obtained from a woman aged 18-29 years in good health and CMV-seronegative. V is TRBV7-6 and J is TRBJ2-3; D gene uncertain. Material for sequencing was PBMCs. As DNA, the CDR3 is TGTGCCAGCAGCCCTCTCTCAGATACGCAGTATTTT. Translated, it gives CASSPLSDTQYF. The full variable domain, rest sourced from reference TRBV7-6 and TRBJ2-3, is GAGVSQSPRYKVTKRGQDVALRCDPISGHVSLYWYRQALGQGPEFLTYFNYEAQQDKSGLPNDRFSAERPEGSISTLTIQRTEQRDSAMYRCASSPLSDTQYFGPGTRLTVL.